This is a list of T cell receptor beta chains from one sample in a study of shared clonotypes between healthy human individuals. Sequenced by immunoSEQ multiplex PCR; TCRdb stores in-frame clones only, minus some. The table lists over 2,000,000 clones, about 93% of them singletons, with around 1.7% in the top ten. Sequenced: naive CD8+ T cells from PBMCs. Source of these receptors: a man aged 18-30 years in good health. Some clones in this sample may be carry-over from other donors' samples. The CDR3 runs from the conserved cysteine through the conserved F or W. D genes are given only for firm matches. Clone size is shown for a subset of rows, as once, few, many or a class of expanded clone.

clone_size	v_call	j_call	d_call	cdr3_nt	cdr3_aa
NA	TRBV7-9	TRBJ2-1	TRBD2	TGTGCCAGCAGCTCCACACCAGTAGCGGGAGGGCACGACAATGAGCAGTTCTTC	CASSSTPVAGGHDNEQFF
NA	TRBV11-2	TRBJ2-7	NA	TGTGCCAGCAGGCCCTCGGGGTCAGGGTACGAGCAGTACTTC	CASRPSGSGYEQYF
NA	TRBV29-1	TRBJ2-7	NA	TGCAGCGTTGGTTCCAGTCAGAACTACGAGCAGTACTTC	CSVGSSQNYEQYF
NA	TRBV7-3	TRBJ2-2	NA	TGTGCCAGCAGCCCTACAGGGACCGGGGAGCTGTTTTTT	CASSPTGTGELFF
NA	TRBV7-2	TRBJ2-1	TRBD1	TGTGCCAGCAGCTTCACCGACAGGGTCAATGAGCAGTTCTTC	CASSFTDRVNEQFF
NA	TRBV6-1	TRBJ2-7	NA	TGTGCCAGCAGTGAAATATCAGCTTCAGCCTACGAGCAGTACTTC	CASSEISASAYEQYF
NA	TRBV29-1	TRBJ2-5	NA	TGCAGCGTTGAGGGGGAGGACCAAGAGACCCAGTACTTC	CSVEGEDQETQYF
NA	TRBV27	TRBJ2-7	TRBD1	TGTGCCAGCAGTACAAGACAGGGGGTCAACGAGCAGTACTTC	CASSTRQGVNEQYF
NA	TRBV9	TRBJ2-7	NA	TGTGCCAGCAGCCTAGGACACGCTAGCTCCTACGAGCAGTACTTC	CASSLGHASSYEQYF
once	TRBV5-1	TRBJ2-6	TRBD1	TGCGCCAGCAGGAGTTCAGGGGGATCTGGGGCCAACGTCCTGACTTTC	CASRSSGGSGANVLTF
once	TRBV14	TRBJ2-3	NA	TGTGCCAGCAGAATAAGGGTTACGCAGTATTTT	CASRIRVTQYF
NA	TRBV2	TRBJ2-3	TRBD1	TGTGCCAGCAGTGTACAGGGGGCATCCATAGATACGCAGTATTTT	CASSVQGASIDTQYF
NA	TRBV5-8	TRBJ1-1	TRBD1	TGTGCCAGCAGCTTGGACCGATTACAGGGGGCCGAGAACACTGAAGCTTTCTTT	CASSLDRLQGAENTEAFF
NA	TRBV7-9	TRBJ1-4	NA	TGTGCCAGTGCCCGGGTTAATGAAAAACTGTTTTTT	CASARVNEKLFF
NA	TRBV5-8	TRBJ2-7	NA	TGTGCCAGCAGCTTGGGGACGCAAGGAAACGAGCAGTACTTC	CASSLGTQGNEQYF
NA	TRBV14	TRBJ1-5	TRBD1	TGTGCCAGCAGCCGCAGGGGGGCCAATCAGCCCCAGCATTTT	CASSRRGANQPQHF
NA	TRBV6-6	TRBJ1-2	NA	TGTGCCAGCGGCCACACCGGTAGCTATGGCTACACCTTC	CASGHTGSYGYTF
NA	TRBV19	TRBJ2-7	NA	TGTGCCAGTAGTTCGGGGGAGCGCTACGAGCAGTACTTC	CASSSGERYEQYF
NA	TRBV13	TRBJ2-7	TRBD2	TGTGCCAGCAGCTCTGGGACTAGCGAGGCTTACGAGCAGTACTTC	CASSSGTSEAYEQYF
NA	TRBV7-9	TRBJ2-3	TRBD2	TGTGCCAGCAGCTCAGGGACTAGCGGCATCACAGATACGCAGTATTTT	CASSSGTSGITDTQYF
NA	TRBV7-9	TRBJ2-3	NA	TGTGCCAGCAGCGGGGGAACAGGGTTCACAGATACGCAGTATTTT	CASSGGTGFTDTQYF
NA	TRBV6-1	TRBJ1-2	NA	TGTGCCAGCAGTGCCTACTTGAATTCTAACTATGGCTACACCTTC	CASSAYLNSNYGYTF
once	TRBV28	TRBJ2-5	NA	TGTGCCAGCAGTTTACGCCCTGGACGATACGAAGAGACCCAGTACTTC	CASSLRPGRYEETQYF
NA	TRBV2	TRBJ2-7	TRBD2	TGTGCCAGCATCGACATAGCGGGTTCCAGCTCCTACGAGCAGTACTTC	CASIDIAGSSSYEQYF
NA	TRBV2	TRBJ1-2	NA	TGTGCCAGCAGTGAACAGCCGCGGACTGATGGCTACACCTTC	CASSEQPRTDGYTF
NA	TRBV5-4	TRBJ1-4	NA	TGTGCCAGCAGCTTGGGGGAGGCGGCTAATGAAAAACTGTTTTTT	CASSLGEAANEKLFF
once	TRBV7-9	TRBJ1-3	NA	TGTGCCAGCAGCTTAGACACTACACCCTCTTCCGGAAACACCATATATTTT	CASSLDTTPSSGNTIYF
few	TRBV25-1	TRBJ1-4	NA	TGTGCCAGCAGTGGCAGGGGTACAGATGAAAAACTGTTTTTT	CASSGRGTDEKLFF
NA	TRBV7-3	TRBJ2-2	TRBD2	TGTGCCAGCAGCTTAGATAGCGGGAGGGCCAGGACCGGGGAGCTGTTTTTT	CASSLDSGRARTGELFF
NA	TRBV11-2	TRBJ1-1	NA	TGTGCCAGCAGCTCGAGTAACACTGAAGCTTTCTTT	CASSSSNTEAFF
NA	TRBV19	TRBJ1-2	NA	TGTGCCAGTACCCTGGACAGCTATGGCTACACCTTC	CASTLDSYGYTF
NA	TRBV15	TRBJ2-7	NA	TGTGCCACCAGCAGAGGACAATCCTTCTCCTACGAGCAGTACTTC	CATSRGQSFSYEQYF
NA	TRBV5-1	TRBJ2-7	TRBD1	TGCGCCAGCAGCTCCCCCCGGACAGGGGGTGACGAGCAGTACTTC	CASSSPRTGGDEQYF
NA	TRBV10-3	TRBJ1-6	NA	TGTGCCATCAGGTCGGGGGAGGCCCTCCACTTT	CAIRSGEALHF
NA	TRBV5-1	TRBJ2-5	TRBD2	TGCGCCAGCGCCCCGGGACTAGCGGAAGAGACCCAGTACTTC	CASAPGLAEETQYF
NA	TRBV21-1	TRBJ2-4	NA	TGTGCCAGCAGCAAAGCGGCTTTCACCGGGAGGGCCGTAAACATTCAGTACTTC	CASSKAAFTGRAVNIQYF
NA	TRBV5-4	TRBJ1-1	NA	TGTGCCAGCAGCCCCCCGGGGAACACTGAAGCTTTCTTT	CASSPPGNTEAFF
NA	TRBV27	TRBJ2-1	NA	TGTGCCAGCAGTGACCTCGCCGGGCAGATCAATGAGCAGTTCTTC	CASSDLAGQINEQFF
NA	TRBV28	TRBJ2-6	TRBD1	TGTGCCAGCAGCTTCTCCCTGGGACAGATCTCTGGGGCCAACGTCCTGACTTTC	CASSFSLGQISGANVLTF
NA	TRBV5-3	TRBJ2-1	TRBD1	TGTGCCAGAAGCCCGGTCCTAGCCCGAAGGGACAGGGAGCAGTTCTTC	CARSPVLARRDREQFF
NA	TRBV7-2	TRBJ2-5	NA	TGTGCCAGCAGCTACCACCTCGACCTTGGGCCAACAGGGACCCAGTACTTC	CASSYHLDLGPTGTQYF
once	TRBV28	TRBJ2-5	NA	TGTGCCAGCACGGATAGACACGGGGCCCAGTACTTC	CASTDRHGAQYF
NA	TRBV25-1	TRBJ2-3	NA	TGTGCCAGCAGTGAATGGGGCGTGGAAACAGATACGCAGTATTTT	CASSEWGVETDTQYF
NA	TRBV7-2	TRBJ2-7	TRBD2	TGTGCCAGCAGCTTAAGACTAGCGGGAGGCTACGAGCAGTACTTC	CASSLRLAGGYEQYF
once	TRBV2	TRBJ2-5	TRBD2	TGTGCCAGCAGTTCCGGGAGGGTGGGAGAGACCCAGTACTTC	CASSSGRVGETQYF
NA	TRBV15	TRBJ1-2	NA	TGTGCCACCAGCTTCAGGGGACCCTATGGCTACACCTTC	CATSFRGPYGYTF
NA	TRBV13	TRBJ1-1	NA	TGTGCCAGCAGCTCCCCTGGCAGGGAGGACACTGAAGCTTTCTTT	CASSSPGREDTEAFF
NA	TRBV5-4	TRBJ1-1	NA	TGTGCCAGCACCGCAGAAGGCAGGGAGTGGGATGAAGCTTTCTTT	CASTAEGREWDEAFF
NA	TRBV6-1	TRBJ1-2	TRBD1	TGTGCCAGCGGAACAGGGGGATTTGGCTACACCTTC	CASGTGGFGYTF